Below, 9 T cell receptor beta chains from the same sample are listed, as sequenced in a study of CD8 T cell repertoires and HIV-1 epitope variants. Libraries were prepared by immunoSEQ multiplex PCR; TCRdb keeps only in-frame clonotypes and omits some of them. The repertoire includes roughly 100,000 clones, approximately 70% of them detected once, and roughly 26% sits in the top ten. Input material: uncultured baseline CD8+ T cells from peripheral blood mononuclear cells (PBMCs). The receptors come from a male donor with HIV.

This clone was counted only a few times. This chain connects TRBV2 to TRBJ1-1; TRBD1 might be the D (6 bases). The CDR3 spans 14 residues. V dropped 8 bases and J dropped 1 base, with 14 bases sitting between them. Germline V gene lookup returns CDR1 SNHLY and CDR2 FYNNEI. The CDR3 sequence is CASCKGGANTEAFF. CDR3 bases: TGTGCCAGCTGCAAGGGGGGCGCGAACACTGAAGCTTTCTTT.

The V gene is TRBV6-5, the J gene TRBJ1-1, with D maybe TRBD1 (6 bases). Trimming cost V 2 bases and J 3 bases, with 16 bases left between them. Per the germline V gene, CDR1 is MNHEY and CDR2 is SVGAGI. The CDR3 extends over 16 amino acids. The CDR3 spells CASSYRRPGHDTEAFF. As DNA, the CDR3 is TGTGCCAGCAGTTACCGTCGCCCGGGACATGACACTGAAGCTTTCTTT.

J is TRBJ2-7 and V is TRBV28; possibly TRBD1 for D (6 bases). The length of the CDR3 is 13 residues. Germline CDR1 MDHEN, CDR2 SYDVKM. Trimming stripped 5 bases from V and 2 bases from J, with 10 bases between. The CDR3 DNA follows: TGTGCCAGCAGTGGACAGATACCCTACGAGCAGTACTTC. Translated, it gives CASSGQIPYEQYF.

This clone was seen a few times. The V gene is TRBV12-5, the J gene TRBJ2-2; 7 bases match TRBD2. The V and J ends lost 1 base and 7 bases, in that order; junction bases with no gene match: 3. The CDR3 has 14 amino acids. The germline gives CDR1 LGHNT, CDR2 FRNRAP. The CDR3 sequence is CASGLGLADGELFF. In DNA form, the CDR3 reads TGTGCTAGTGGTTTGGGGCTAGCGGACGGGGAGCTGTTTTTT.

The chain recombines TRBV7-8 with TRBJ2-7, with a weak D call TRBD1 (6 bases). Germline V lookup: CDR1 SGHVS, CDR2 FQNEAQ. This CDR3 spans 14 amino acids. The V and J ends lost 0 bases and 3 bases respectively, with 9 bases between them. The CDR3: CASSLAQQGYEQYF. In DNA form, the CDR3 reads TGTGCCAGCAGCTTAGCGCAACAGGGCTACGAGCAGTACTTC.

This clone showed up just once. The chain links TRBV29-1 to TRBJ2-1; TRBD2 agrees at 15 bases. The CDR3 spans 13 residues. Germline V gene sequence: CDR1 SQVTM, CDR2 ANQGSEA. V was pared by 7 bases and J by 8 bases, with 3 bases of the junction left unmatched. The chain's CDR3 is CSGRTSGGDEQFF. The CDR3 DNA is TGCAGCGGACGGACTAGCGGGGGGGATGAGCAGTTCTTC.

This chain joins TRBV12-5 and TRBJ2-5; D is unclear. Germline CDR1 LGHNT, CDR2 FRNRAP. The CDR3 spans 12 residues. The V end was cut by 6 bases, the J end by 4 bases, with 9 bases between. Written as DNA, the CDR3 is TGTGCTAGTGGCCTTTCGGGAGAGACCCAGTACTTC. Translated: CASGLSGETQYF. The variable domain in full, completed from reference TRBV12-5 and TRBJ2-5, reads DARVTQTPRHKVTEMGQEVTMRCQPILGHNTVFWYRQTMMQGLELLAYFRNRAPLDDSGMPKDRFSAEMPDATLATLKIQPSEPRDSAVYFCASGLSGETQYFGPGTRLLVL.

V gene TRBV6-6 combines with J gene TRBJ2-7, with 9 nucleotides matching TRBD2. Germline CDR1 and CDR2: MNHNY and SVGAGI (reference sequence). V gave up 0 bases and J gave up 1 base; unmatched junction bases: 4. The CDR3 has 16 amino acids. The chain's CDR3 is CASSYSASGDSYEQYF. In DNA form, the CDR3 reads TGTGCCAGCAGTTACTCGGCTAGCGGGGATTCCTACGAGCAGTACTTC.

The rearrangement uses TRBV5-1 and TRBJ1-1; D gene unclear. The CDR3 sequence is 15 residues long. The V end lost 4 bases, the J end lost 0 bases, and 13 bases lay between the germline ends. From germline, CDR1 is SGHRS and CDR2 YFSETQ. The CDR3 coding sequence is TGCGCCAGCAGCCAAATCCTCAGCATGAACACTGAAGCTTTCTTT. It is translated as CASSQILSMNTEAFF.